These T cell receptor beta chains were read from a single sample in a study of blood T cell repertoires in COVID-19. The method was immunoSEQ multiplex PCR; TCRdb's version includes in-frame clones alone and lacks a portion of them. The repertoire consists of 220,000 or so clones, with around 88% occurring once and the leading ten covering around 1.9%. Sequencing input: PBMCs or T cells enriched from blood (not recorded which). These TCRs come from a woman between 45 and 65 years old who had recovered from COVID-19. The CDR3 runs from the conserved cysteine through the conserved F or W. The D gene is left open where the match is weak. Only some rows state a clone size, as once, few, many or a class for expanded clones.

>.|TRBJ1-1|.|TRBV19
TGTGCCAGTAGGGAGGGAAGGATGAACACTGAAGCTTTCTTT
CASREGRMNTEAFF
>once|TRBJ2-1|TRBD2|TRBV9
TGTGCCAGCAGCCCCCGCCTAGCGGGAGGGAAGGGGAGGGATGAGCAGTTCTTC
CASSPRLAGGKGRDEQFF
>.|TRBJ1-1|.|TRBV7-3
TGTGCCAGCAGCTTCGGGGGAAACACTGAAGCTTTCTTT
CASSFGGNTEAFF
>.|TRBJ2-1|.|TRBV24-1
TGTGCCACCAGGGGTACAGGGTACAATGAGCAGTTCTTC
CATRGTGYNEQFF
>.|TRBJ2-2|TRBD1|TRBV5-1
TGCGCCAGCAGCCCCAAAGCAGACAGGGCCGGGGAGCTGTTTTTT
CASSPKADRAGELFF
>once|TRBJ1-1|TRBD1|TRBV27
TGTGCCAGCAGGGGGAGGACAGGGGGAGGTGAAGCTTTCTTT
CASRGRTGGGEAFF
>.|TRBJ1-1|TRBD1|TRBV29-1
TGCAGCGTTGAAGATACAGGGGGCAACACTGAAGCTTTCTTT
CSVEDTGGNTEAFF
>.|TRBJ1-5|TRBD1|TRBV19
TGTGCCAGTTGGGGACAGGGGGCAGAACAGCCCCAGCATTTT
CASWGQGAEQPQHF
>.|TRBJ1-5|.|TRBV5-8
TGTGCCAGCAGGGAGGGACCGTTAAATCAGCCCCAGCATTTT
CASREGPLNQPQHF
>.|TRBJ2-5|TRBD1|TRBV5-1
TGCGCCAGCAGCTTGGGGGGACAGCAAGAGACCCAGTACTTC
CASSLGGQQETQYF
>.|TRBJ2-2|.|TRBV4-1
TGCGCCAGCAGCCAATTTCTTCGACAGGCGGACACCGGGGAGCTGTTTTTT
CASSQFLRQADTGELFF
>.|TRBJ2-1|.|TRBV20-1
TGCAGTGCTCCTCCCCATGAGCAGTTCTTC
CSAPPHEQFF
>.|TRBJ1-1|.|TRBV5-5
TGTGCCAGCAGCAGGGTAGGGGGCACTGAAGCTTTCTTT
CASSRVGGTEAFF
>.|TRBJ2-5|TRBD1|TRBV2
TGTGCCAGCAGTGGGGACAGGGGGGAGTACTTC
CASSGDRGEYF
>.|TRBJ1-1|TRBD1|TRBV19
TGTGCCAGTAACGGCTGGGGCCACAGGGGACTGAACACTGAAGCTTTCTTT
CASNGWGHRGLNTEAFF
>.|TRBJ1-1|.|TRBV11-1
TGTGCCAGCAGCTTAAGGTTCCAGGGGAACACTGAAGCTTTCTTT
CASSLRFQGNTEAFF
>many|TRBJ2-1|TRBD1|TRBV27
TGTGCCAGCAGTTTCCGGGACAGGGGCAATGAGCAGTTCTTC
CASSFRDRGNEQFF
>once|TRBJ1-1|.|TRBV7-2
TGTGCCAGCAGCGATACAGGGTTATTTTCCCTTAAAGCTTTCTTT
CASSDTGLFSLKAFF
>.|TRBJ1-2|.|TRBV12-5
TGTGCTAGTGGTTTGGTAGCGGGGGATGGCTACACCTTC
CASGLVAGDGYTF
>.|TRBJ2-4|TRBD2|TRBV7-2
TGTGCCAGCAGCCTCCCGGGACTAGCGGGAAACAAAAACATTCAGTACTTC
CASSLPGLAGNKNIQYF
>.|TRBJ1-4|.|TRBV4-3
TGCGCCAGCAGCCAAGCCACAGGGAGATACGAAAAACTGTTTTTT
CASSQATGRYEKLFF
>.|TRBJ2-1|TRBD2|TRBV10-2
TGCGCCAGCAGACTAGCGGGGGGGCCTGTCGATGAGCAGTTCTTC
CASRLAGGPVDEQFF
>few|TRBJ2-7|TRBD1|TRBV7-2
TGTGCCAGCAGCTTACCCGAGACAGGGGACTACGAGCAGTACTTC
CASSLPETGDYEQYF
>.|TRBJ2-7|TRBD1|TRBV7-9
TGTGCCAGCAGCTCGGCGGGACAGGCCACCTACGAGCAGTACTTC
CASSSAGQATYEQYF
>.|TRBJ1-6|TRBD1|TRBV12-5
TGTGCTAGTGGTTCAGGACAGGGGGCTTCACCCCTCCACTTT
CASGSGQGASPLHF
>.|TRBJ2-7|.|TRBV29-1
TGCAGCGTTGAAGATGGAGGGCCTGGGGAGCAGTACTTC
CSVEDGGPGEQYF
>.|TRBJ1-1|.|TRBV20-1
TGCAGTGCTAGACTAGGGACTCAAGCTTTCTTT
CSARLGTQAFF
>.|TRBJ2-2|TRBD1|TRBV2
TGTGCCAGCAGTGCACGCAGGGGGTCGACCGGGGAGCTGTTTTTT
CASSARRGSTGELFF
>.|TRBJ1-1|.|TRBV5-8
TGTGCCAGCAGCCGGGACTTATGGAACACTGAAGCTTTCTTT
CASSRDLWNTEAFF
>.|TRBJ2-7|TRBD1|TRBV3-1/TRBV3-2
TGTGCCAGCAGCCAAGCAGGGACAGGGAGTAGCGAGCAGTACTTC
CASSQAGTGSSEQYF
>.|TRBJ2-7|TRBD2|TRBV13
TGTGCCAGCAGCTCCCTTGATCGACTAGCGGATAGCTCCTACGAGCAGTACTTC
CASSSLDRLADSSYEQYF
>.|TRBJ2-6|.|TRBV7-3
TGTGCCAGCAGCTTATTAGGGGTTAGTGGGGCCAACGTCCTGACTTTC
CASSLLGVSGANVLTF
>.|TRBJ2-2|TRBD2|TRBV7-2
TGTGCCAGCAGCGCGGGACTAGCGGGAGGTCTCACCGGGGAGCTGTTTTTT
CASSAGLAGGLTGELFF
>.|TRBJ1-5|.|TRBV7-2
TGTGCCAGCAGCTCCGCCGGGACTTATCAGCCCCAGCATTTT
CASSSAGTYQPQHF
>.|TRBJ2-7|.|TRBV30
TGTGCCTGGAGTTCGGGTTACTACGAGCAGTACTTC
CAWSSGYYEQYF
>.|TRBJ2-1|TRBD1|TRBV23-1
TGCGCCAGCAGTCAACCCCTACCGACAGGGAGCTCCTACAATGAGCAGTTCTTC
CASSQPLPTGSSYNEQFF
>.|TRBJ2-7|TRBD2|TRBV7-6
TGTGCCAGCAGCTTAGGCGGGAGTTCTGCGGGCGAGCAGTACTTC
CASSLGGSSAGEQYF
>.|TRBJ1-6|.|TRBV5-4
TGTGCCAGCAGATGGGGGGAGAATTCACCCCTCCACTTT
CASRWGENSPLHF
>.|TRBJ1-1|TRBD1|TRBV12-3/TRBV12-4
TGTGCCACGCGACAGGGTGGGAACACTGAAGCTTTCTTT
CATRQGGNTEAFF
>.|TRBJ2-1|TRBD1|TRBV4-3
TGCGCCAGCAGCCAAGGCCAGGGGGCGGATGAGCAGTTCTTC
CASSQGQGADEQFF
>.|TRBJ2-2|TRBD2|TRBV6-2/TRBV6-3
TGTGCCAGCAGCCTTCGGACTAGCGGGAAATCTGCGTTCACCGGGGAGCTGTTTTTT
CASSLRTSGKSAFTGELFF
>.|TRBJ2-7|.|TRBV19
TGTGCCAGTAGTTTCGGACTCCACTACGAGCAGTACTTC
CASSFGLHYEQYF
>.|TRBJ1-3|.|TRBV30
TGTGCCTGGGACACCTCTGGAAACACCATATATTTT
CAWDTSGNTIYF
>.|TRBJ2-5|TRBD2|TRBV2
TGTGCCAGCAGGCCGGGACTAGCCCAAGAGACCCAGTACTTC
CASRPGLAQETQYF
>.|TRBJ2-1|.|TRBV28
TGTGCCAGCAGTTTAGACACTTACAATGAGCAGTTCTTC
CASSLDTYNEQFF
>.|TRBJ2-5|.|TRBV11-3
TGTGCCAGCAGTCTTACAGCAAAAGAGACCCAGTACTTC
CASSLTAKETQYF
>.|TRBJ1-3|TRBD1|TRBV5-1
TGCGCCAGCAGCTCACAGGGGGCCCTCTCTGGAAACACCATATATTTT
CASSSQGALSGNTIYF
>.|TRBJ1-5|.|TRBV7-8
TGTGCCAGCAGCTCGACAGGAGTTTATAGCAATCAGCCCCAGCATTTT
CASSSTGVYSNQPQHF
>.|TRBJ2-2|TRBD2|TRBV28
TGTGCCAGCAGCCCAAGCGGGAGTCCGAACACCGGGGAGCTGTTTTTT
CASSPSGSPNTGELFF
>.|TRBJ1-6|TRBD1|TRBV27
TGTGCCAGCAGTCCAAGACAGGGTTGGTCACCCCTCCACTTT
CASSPRQGWSPLHF
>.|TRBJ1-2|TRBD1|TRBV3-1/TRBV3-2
TGTGCCAGCAGCCTTCCGGGACAGGGGTACGGCTACACCTTC
CASSLPGQGYGYTF